This T cell receptor (beta chain) was captured by sequencing in a study of shared clonotypes between healthy human individuals. General study results and limits: Around 4.7% of naive CD4 clonotypes were shared across a few donors.

This clone showed up just a few times. What it binds is not known. Deletions cut 3 bases from V and 3 bases from J, with 5 bases between. The length of the CDR3 is 13 residues. Germline V gene sequence: CDR1 ENHRY, CDR2 SYGVKD. TCRdb's copy holds only in-frame clones and misses some; the assay was immunoSEQ multiplex PCR. Of 2,100,000 or so clones in the sample, 90% to 96% were seen once. Sequenced material: naive CD4+ T cells sorted from blood. The subset: CD45RA+ positively selected. V is TRBV10-3 and J is TRBJ1-4; no reliable D call. This clonotype was obtained from a man aged 18-30 years in good health. The CDR3 region has the DNA TGTGCCATCAGTGAAATCGCTAATGAAAAACTGTTTTTT. Its translation is CAISEIANEKLFF.